The source of this T cell receptor beta chain is a study of T cells after yellow fever vaccination. Each CDR3 protein is one row after TCRdb ran MiXCR on the 5' RACE reads. The sample holds 130,000 or so distinct CDR3 sequences; roughly 15% are singletons and the top ten take 35% to 45%. On this clonotype itself: Its specificity is not known.

Whole-study findings and limits: In FACS-sorted repertoires, abundant clonotypes from the bulk population could appear as contaminants.

Germline values: CDR1 SGHVS, CDR2 FQNEAQ. CDR3 length equals 17 residues. V lost 3 bases to trimming and J lost 0 bases, with 15 bases between them. This chain connects TRBV7-8 to TRBJ2-4; tentatively, D is TRBD2 (5 bases). The clonotype comes from a man younger than 35 who received the YFV17D yellow fever vaccine. This specimen consisted of CD8+ T cells sorted from PBMCs, obtained 5 days after the yellow fever booster vaccination. In nucleotides, the CDR3 is TGTGCCAGCAGCTTCACTCCGGACTTTAAAGCCAAAAACATTCAGTACTTC. Protein: CASSFTPDFKAKNIQYF.